These T cell receptor beta chains were read from a single sample in a study of blood T cell repertoires in COVID-19. The assay was immunoSEQ multiplex PCR, and TCRdb's table has in-frame clones only and misses some. Of about 180,000 clones detected, around 84% appear once; the ten largest clones hold about 16%. Sequencing was done on a sample of PBMCs or T cells enriched from blood (not recorded which). Source of these receptors: a man aged 45-65 years who had recovered from COVID-19. CDR3s include the opening cysteine and the closing phenylalanine or tryptophan. A D gene is named only where the DNA matches it firmly. Rows may omit the clone size; those that give it use once, few, many or a size class.

TRBJ1-1 | NA | NA | TRBV30 | TGTGCCTGGAGTGTAGACAGATTGAACACTGAAGCTTTCTTT | CAWSVDRLNTEAFF
TRBJ1-3 | NA | once | TRBV28 | TGTGCCAGCAGTCCACCGGGGGGAAACACCATATATTTT | CASSPPGGNTIYF
TRBJ1-6 | TRBD1 | NA | TRBV18 | TGTGCCAGCTCACCGACAGGGGTTAATTCACCCCTCCACTTT | CASSPTGVNSPLHF
TRBJ1-4 | NA | NA | TRBV30 | TGTGCCTGGAGTGTAGGGGTGGCTCTTGCGCCTCTTAGGGAAAAACTGTTTTTT | CAWSVGVALAPLREKLFF
TRBJ1-1 | TRBD1 | once | TRBV19 | TGTGCCAGTACTCGGGACAGGGGGCCCACTGAAGCTTTCTTT | CASTRDRGPTEAFF
TRBJ2-2 | TRBD1 | NA | TRBV5-4 | TGTGCCAGCAGCCCACAGGGGGCCGGGGAGCTGTTTTTT | CASSPQGAGELFF
TRBJ2-7 | TRBD2 | NA | TRBV28 | TGTGCCAGCAGTTGGGCTAGCGGGGGGGATTACGAGCAGTACTTC | CASSWASGGDYEQYF
TRBJ2-3 | NA | NA | TRBV27 | TGTGCCAGCAGTTTATGGGCTCAGACGGATACGCAGTATTTT | CASSLWAQTDTQYF
TRBJ2-1 | NA | NA | TRBV11-3 | TGTGCCAGCAGCTTATTCGGGTCCAGTGAGCAGTTCTTC | CASSLFGSSEQFF
TRBJ2-1 | NA | NA | TRBV12-3/TRBV12-4 | TGTGCCAGCAGTCCCACCGGGGAGCAAAAGCAGTTCTTC | CASSPTGEQKQFF
TRBJ1-6 | NA | once | TRBV9 | TGTGCCAGCAGCGTAGGACAGACCTATAATTCACCCCTCCACTTT | CASSVGQTYNSPLHF
TRBJ1-1 | TRBD1 | once | TRBV9 | TGTGCCAGCAGCGTCCAGGGGGCCACTGAAGCTTTCTTT | CASSVQGATEAFF
TRBJ2-1 | TRBD2 | NA | TRBV7-7 | TGTGCTAGCTCACGCCCCGGGACTAAGCAGTTCTTC | CASSRPGTKQFF
TRBJ2-7 | TRBD1 | NA | TRBV10-3 | TGTGCCATCCGGGACAGAACCTACGAGCAGTACTTC | CAIRDRTYEQYF
TRBJ1-5 | NA | NA | TRBV5-5 | TGTGCCAGCAGCTTAACAGGTCCCGCAGGGCCCCAGCATTTT | CASSLTGPAGPQHF
TRBJ2-7 | NA | NA | TRBV30 | TGTGCCTGGAGAGGGGCGGTGAGCTCCTACGAGCAGTACTTC | CAWRGAVSSYEQYF
TRBJ2-2 | TRBD1 | once | TRBV6-5 | TGTGCCAGCAGTCCGGGACAGGGTAACACCGGGGAGCTGTTTTTT | CASSPGQGNTGELFF
TRBJ1-5 | NA | NA | TRBV7-9 | TGTGCCAGCAGCTTAGAGGGCAGGGGTAGGAGCAATCAGCCCCAGCATTTT | CASSLEGRGRSNQPQHF
TRBJ2-1 | TRBD1 | NA | TRBV4-1 | TGCGCCAGCAGGCATCCGGGACAGGGGGCGCTCAATGAGCAGTTCTTC | CASRHPGQGALNEQFF
TRBJ1-1 | NA | NA | TRBV19 | TGTGCCAGTAGCCTCGCGACAGGTCTTAACACTGAAGCTTTCTTT | CASSLATGLNTEAFF
TRBJ1-1 | NA | NA | TRBV18 | TGTGCCAGCTCTCCGCAGACAGAGAACACTGAAGCTTTCTTT | CASSPQTENTEAFF
TRBJ1-1 | TRBD1 | NA | TRBV5-6 | TGTGCCAGCAGCTTGCTAGGGGGCGAGACTGAAGCTTTCTTT | CASSLLGGETEAFF
TRBJ2-7 | NA | NA | TRBV6-5 | TGTGCCAGCAGAGGTCTAGAGCGAGAGCAGTACTTC | CASRGLEREQYF
TRBJ2-1 | NA | NA | TRBV6-5 | TGTGCCGTTAGAGGGAGCTCCTACAATGAGCAGTTCTTC | CAVRGSSYNEQFF
TRBJ2-5 | NA | NA | TRBV7-9 | TGTGCCAGCAGCCAGGGGGGTCGTGAGACCCAGTACTTC | CASSQGGRETQYF
TRBJ1-1 | NA | NA | TRBV19 | TGTGCCAGTATAAGGGAGGGGATGAACACTGAAGCTTTCTTT | CASIREGMNTEAFF
TRBJ1-6 | NA | NA | TRBV7-3 | TGTGCCAGCAGCTTAATATATCAGGGCGCCACGGGTAATTCACCCCTCCACTTT | CASSLIYQGATGNSPLHF
TRBJ2-5 | TRBD1 | once | TRBV27 | TGTGCCAGCAGTTCTCAGGGGGCGCGGGAGACCCAGTACTTC | CASSSQGARETQYF
TRBJ2-3 | TRBD1 | NA | TRBV24-1 | TGTGCCACCCAGAACAGGGGGGACACAGATACGCAGTATTTT | CATQNRGDTDTQYF
TRBJ1-2 | NA | NA | TRBV6-2/TRBV6-3 | TGTGCCAGCAGTTACGAAGACAGGCCCTATGGCTACACCTTC | CASSYEDRPYGYTF
TRBJ1-1 | TRBD1 | NA | TRBV20-1 | TGCAGTGCTAGTGGACAGGGCGGTACTGAAGCTTTCTTT | CSASGQGGTEAFF
TRBJ2-1 | TRBD2 | NA | TRBV4-1 | TGCGCCAGCAGACCGTCAGGCGGGGGCTACAATGAGCAGTTCTTC | CASRPSGGGYNEQFF
TRBJ2-1 | TRBD2 | NA | TRBV4-1 | TGCGCCAGCAGCCAATCTAGCGGGGGGTTCTACAATGAGCAGTTCTTC | CASSQSSGGFYNEQFF
TRBJ2-7 | NA | NA | TRBV11-2 | TGTGCCAGCAGCTCTTACAGGGAGCCCTACGAGCAGTACTTC | CASSSYREPYEQYF
TRBJ2-1 | NA | NA | TRBV11-2 | TGTGCCAGCAGCCAGTTCCTCCAGGGCTCTGAGCAGTTCTTC | CASSQFLQGSEQFF
TRBJ1-4 | NA | few | TRBV18 | TGTGCCAGCTCACCATCTCGTGAAAAACTGTTTTTT | CASSPSREKLFF
TRBJ1-5 | NA | NA | TRBV7-2 | TGTGCCAGCAGCTTAGTCAGAGACACAGAGCTGAATCAGCCCCAGCATTTT | CASSLVRDTELNQPQHF
TRBJ2-2 | NA | NA | TRBV10-3 | TGTGCCATCAGTGGCGGTCTTGAGGCCACCGGGGAGCTGTTTTTT | CAISGGLEATGELFF
TRBJ2-7 | NA | NA | TRBV5-1 | TGCGCCAGCAGTTTTGGTAGGGGCCGATCCTACGAGCAGTACTTC | CASSFGRGRSYEQYF
TRBJ2-1 | TRBD1 | NA | TRBV4-1 | TGCGCCAGCAGCCATACCCCGGGACAGGTCATGAATGAGCAGTTCTTC | CASSHTPGQVMNEQFF
TRBJ2-7 | NA | NA | TRBV6-5 | TGTGCCAGCAGTTACTCGAGGTGGGGGGGCGGCGAGCAGTACTTC | CASSYSRWGGGEQYF
TRBJ1-5 | NA | NA | TRBV4-2 | TGTGCCAGCAGCCAAGATTTGCGGGGGAGCAATCAGCCCCAGCATTTT | CASSQDLRGSNQPQHF
TRBJ1-2 | TRBD1 | NA | TRBV4-1 | TGCGCCAGCAGCCAGGGACAGGGGTCCTATGGCTACACCTTC | CASSQGQGSYGYTF
TRBJ1-1 | TRBD1 | NA | TRBV15 | TGTGCCACCAGCAGAGGGGGACAGCAGAACACTGAAGCTTTCTTT | CATSRGGQQNTEAFF
TRBJ1-6 | NA | NA | TRBV5-1 | TGCGCCAGCAGCTTGGGTCAGGATAATTCACCCCTCCACTTT | CASSLGQDNSPLHF
TRBJ2-7 | TRBD1 | NA | TRBV4-2 | TGTGCCAGCAGCCAAGGAACCGGACAGGTGGACTCCTACGAGCAGTACTTC | CASSQGTGQVDSYEQYF
TRBJ1-5 | TRBD1 | NA | TRBV18 | TGTGCCAGCTCACCAGGAGGGACAGCTCAGCCCCAGCATTTT | CASSPGGTAQPQHF
TRBJ1-1 | TRBD1 | NA | TRBV6-4 | TGTGCCAGCAGAGGACAGGGTACAAGGGGCGCTGAAGCTTTCTTT | CASRGQGTRGAEAFF
TRBJ1-1 | NA | NA | TRBV30 | TGTGCCTCAGACAGCCCTCGGACTGAAGCTTTCTTT | CASDSPRTEAFF
TRBJ2-2 | NA | once | TRBV7-9 | TGTGCCAGCAGCCCCGGACTTCACACCGGGGAGCTGTTTTTT | CASSPGLHTGELFF
TRBJ1-1 | TRBD1 | NA | TRBV5-4 | TGTGCCAGCAGCTTTCCGGACAGGGGGAACACTGAAGCTTTCTTT | CASSFPDRGNTEAFF
TRBJ1-5 | TRBD1 | once | TRBV2 | TGTGCCAGCAGTGATGGGACAGGCGCTTCTGGCCCCCAGCATTTT | CASSDGTGASGPQHF
TRBJ2-7 | TRBD1 | NA | TRBV27 | TGTGCCAGCAGTTTACGAGGGGGACAGTCGCTCGAGCAGTACTTC | CASSLRGGQSLEQYF
TRBJ1-2 | NA | NA | TRBV29-1 | TGCAGCGTTGAGGCGCTGCTGGGGGGAGCCTATGGCTACACCTTC | CSVEALLGGAYGYTF
TRBJ1-6 | NA | NA | TRBV5-1 | TGCGCCAGTTCCGGGATGGGTCTCAGCTCCTATAATTCACCCCTCCACTTT | CASSGMGLSSYNSPLHF
TRBJ2-3 | TRBD2 | NA | TRBV3-1/TRBV3-2 | TGTGCCAGCAGAGCGGGCGGGGGGCTCACAGATACGCAGTATTTT | CASRAGGGLTDTQYF
TRBJ1-1 | NA | few | TRBV3-1/TRBV3-2 | TGTGCCAGCAGCACACAGGGGAACACTGAAGCTTTCTTT | CASSTQGNTEAFF
TRBJ1-4 | NA | few | TRBV29-1 | TGCAGCGTTGAAGAAGAGGGAGCAACTAATGAAAAACTGTTTTTT | CSVEEEGATNEKLFF